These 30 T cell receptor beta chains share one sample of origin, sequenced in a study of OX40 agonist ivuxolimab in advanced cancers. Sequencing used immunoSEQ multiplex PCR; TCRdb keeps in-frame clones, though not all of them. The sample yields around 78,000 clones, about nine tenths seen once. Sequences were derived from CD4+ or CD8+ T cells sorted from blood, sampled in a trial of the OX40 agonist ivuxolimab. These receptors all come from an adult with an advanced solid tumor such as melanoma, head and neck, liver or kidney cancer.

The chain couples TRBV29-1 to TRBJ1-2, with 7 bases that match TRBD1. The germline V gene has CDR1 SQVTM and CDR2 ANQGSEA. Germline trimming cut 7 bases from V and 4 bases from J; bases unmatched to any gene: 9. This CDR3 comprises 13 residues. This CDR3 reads CSASQGDSYGYTF. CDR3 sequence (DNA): TGCAGCGCGAGCCAAGGGGACAGCTATGGCTACACCTTC. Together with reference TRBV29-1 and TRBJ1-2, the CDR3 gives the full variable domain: SAVISQKPSRDICQRGTSLTIQCQVDSQVTMMFWYRQQPGQSLTLIATANQGSEATYESGFVIDKFPISRPNLTFSTLTVSNMSPEDSSIYLCSASQGDSYGYTFGSGTRLTVV.

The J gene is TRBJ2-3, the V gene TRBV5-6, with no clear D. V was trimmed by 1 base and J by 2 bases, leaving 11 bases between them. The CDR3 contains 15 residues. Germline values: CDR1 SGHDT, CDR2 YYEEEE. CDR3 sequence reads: CASSLTVLPTDTQYF. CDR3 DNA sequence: TGTGCCAGCAGCTTGACCGTACTGCCCACAGATACGCAGTATTTT. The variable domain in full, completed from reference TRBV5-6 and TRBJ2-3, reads DAGVTQSPTHLIKTRGQQVTLRCSPKSGHDTVSWYQQALGQGPQFIFQYYEEEERQRGNFPDRFSGHQFPNYSSELNVNALLLGDSALYLCASSLTVLPTDTQYFGPGTRLTVL.

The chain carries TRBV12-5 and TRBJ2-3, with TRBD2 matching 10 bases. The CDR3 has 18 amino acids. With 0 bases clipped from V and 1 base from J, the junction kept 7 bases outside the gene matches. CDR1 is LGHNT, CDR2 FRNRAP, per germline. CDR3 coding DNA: TGTGCTAGTGGTTTGGTAATTCTCGGGACTAGCGGCACAGATACGCAGTATTTT. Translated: CASGLVILGTSGTDTQYF.

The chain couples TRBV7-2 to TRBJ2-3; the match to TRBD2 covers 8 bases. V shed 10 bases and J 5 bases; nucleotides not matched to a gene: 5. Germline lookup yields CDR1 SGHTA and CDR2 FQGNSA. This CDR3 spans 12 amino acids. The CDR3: CAIREGVDTQYF. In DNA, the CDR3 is TGTGCCATCCGGGAGGGGGTAGATACGCAGTATTTT. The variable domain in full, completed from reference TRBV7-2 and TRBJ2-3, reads GAGVSQSPSNKVTEKGKDVELRCDPISGHTALYWYRQSLGQGLEFLIYFQGNSAPDKSGLPSDRFSAERTGGSVSTLTIQRTQQEDSAVYLCAIREGVDTQYFGPGTRLTVL.

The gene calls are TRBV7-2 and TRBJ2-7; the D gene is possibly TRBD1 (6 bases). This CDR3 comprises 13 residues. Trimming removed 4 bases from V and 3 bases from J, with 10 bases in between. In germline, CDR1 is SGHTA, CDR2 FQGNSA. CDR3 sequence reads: CASSYPDSYEQYF. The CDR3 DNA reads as TGTGCCAGCAGCTACCCGGACAGCTACGAGCAGTACTTC.

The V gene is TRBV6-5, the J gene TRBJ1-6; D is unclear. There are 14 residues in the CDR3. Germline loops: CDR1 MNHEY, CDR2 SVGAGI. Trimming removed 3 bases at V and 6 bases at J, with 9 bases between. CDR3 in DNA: TGTGCCAGCAGTTATGGAGGCGTTAATTCACCCCTCCACTTT. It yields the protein CASSYGGVNSPLHF.

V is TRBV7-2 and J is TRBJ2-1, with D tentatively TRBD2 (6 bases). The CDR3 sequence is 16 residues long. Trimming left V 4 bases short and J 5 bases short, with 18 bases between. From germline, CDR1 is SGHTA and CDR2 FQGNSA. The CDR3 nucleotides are TGTGCCAGCAGCTCTCACCCCTTTAGCGGTAACAATGAGCAGTTCTTC. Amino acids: CASSSHPFSGNNEQFF.

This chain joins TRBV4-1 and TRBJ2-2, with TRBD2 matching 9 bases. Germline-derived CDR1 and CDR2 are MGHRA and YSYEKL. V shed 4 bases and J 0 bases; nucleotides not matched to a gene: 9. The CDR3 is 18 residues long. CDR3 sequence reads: CASSRASGMFANTGELFF. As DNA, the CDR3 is TGCGCCAGCAGCCGGGCTAGCGGGATGTTTGCGAACACCGGGGAGCTGTTTTTT.

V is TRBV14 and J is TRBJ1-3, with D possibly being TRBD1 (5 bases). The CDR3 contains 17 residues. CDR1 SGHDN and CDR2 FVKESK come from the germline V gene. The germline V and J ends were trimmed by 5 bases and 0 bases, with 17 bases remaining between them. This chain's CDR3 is CASSAHQGVPSGNTIYF. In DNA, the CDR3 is TGTGCCAGCAGCGCTCATCAGGGAGTCCCCTCTGGAAACACCATATATTTT.

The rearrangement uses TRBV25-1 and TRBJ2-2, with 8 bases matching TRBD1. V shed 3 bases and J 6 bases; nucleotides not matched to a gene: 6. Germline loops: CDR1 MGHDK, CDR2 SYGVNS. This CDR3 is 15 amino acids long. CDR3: CASSDRTGRAGELFF. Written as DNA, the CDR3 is TGTGCCAGCAGTGATCGGACAGGGAGAGCCGGGGAGCTGTTTTTT. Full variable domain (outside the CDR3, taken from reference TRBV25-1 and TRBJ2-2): EADIYQTPRYLVIGTGKKITLECSQTMGHDKMYWYQQDPGMELHLIHYSYGVNSTEKGDLSSESTVSRIRTEHFPLTLESARPSHTSQYLCASSDRTGRAGELFFGEGSRLTVL.

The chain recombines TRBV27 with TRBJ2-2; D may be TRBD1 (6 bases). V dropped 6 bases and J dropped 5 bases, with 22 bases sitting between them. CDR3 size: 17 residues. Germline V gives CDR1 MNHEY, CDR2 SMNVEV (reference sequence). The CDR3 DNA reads TGTGCCAGCAGCCGTCAAGTCAACAGGGTCTTAACCGGGGAGCTGTTTTTT. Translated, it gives CASSRQVNRVLTGELFF.

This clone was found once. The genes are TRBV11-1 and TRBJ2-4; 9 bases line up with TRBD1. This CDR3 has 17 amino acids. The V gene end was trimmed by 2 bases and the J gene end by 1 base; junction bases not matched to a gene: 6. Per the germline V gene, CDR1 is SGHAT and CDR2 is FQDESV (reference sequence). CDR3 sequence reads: CASSLKGTGSAKNIQYF. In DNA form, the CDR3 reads TGTGCCAGCAGCTTAAAGGGGACAGGGTCTGCCAAAAACATTCAGTACTTC. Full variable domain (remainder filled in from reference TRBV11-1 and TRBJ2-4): EAEVAQSPRYKITEKSQAVAFWCDPISGHATLYWYRQILGQGPELLVQFQDESVVDDSQLPKDRFSAERLKGVDSTLKIQPAELGDSAMYLCASSLKGTGSAKNIQYFGAGTRLSVL.

The CDR3, as DNA: TGTGCCAGCCGGGCTAGCGGGAGCACAGATACGCAGTATTTT. Encoded protein: CASRASGSTDTQYF. The chain employs TRBV18 and TRBJ2-3, with 8 bases matching TRBD2. V shed 8 bases and J 0 bases; nucleotides not matched to a gene: 4. The CDR3 length is 14 residues. In germline, CDR1 is KGHSH, CDR2 LQKENI.

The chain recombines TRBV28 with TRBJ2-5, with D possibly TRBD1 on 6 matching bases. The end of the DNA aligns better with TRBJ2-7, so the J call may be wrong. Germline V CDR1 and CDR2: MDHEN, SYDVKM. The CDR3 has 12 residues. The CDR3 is CASKGVFNEQYF. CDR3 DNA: TGTGCCAGCAAGGGGGTGTTTAACGAGCAGTACTTC.

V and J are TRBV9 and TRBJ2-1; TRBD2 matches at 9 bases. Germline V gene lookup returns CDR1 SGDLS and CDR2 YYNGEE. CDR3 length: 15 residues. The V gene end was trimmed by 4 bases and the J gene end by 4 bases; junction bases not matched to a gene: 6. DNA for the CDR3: TGTGCCAGCAGCACCAGGACTAGCGAGTACAATGAGCAGTTCTTC. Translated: CASSTRTSEYNEQFF.

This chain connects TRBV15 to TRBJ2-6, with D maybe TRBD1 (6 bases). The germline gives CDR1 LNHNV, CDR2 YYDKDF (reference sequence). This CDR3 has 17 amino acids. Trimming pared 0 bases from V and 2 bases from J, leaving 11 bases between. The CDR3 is CATSREGGSTGANVLTF. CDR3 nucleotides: TGTGCCACCAGCAGAGAAGGGGGAAGCACTGGGGCCAACGTCCTGACTTTC. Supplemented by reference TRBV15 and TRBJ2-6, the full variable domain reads DAMVIQNPRYQVTQFGKPVTLSCSQTLNHNVMYWYQQKSSQAPKLLFHYYDKDFNNEADTPDNFQSRRPNTSFCFLDIRSPGLGDTAMYLCATSREGGSTGANVLTFGAGSRLTVL.

CDR3 residues: CASSPGLAAIPTHTQYF. The CDR3 coding sequence is TGCGCCAGCAGCCCGGGACTTGCCGCTATACCTACTCATACGCAGTATTTT. The chain links TRBV5-1 to TRBJ2-3, with D possibly being TRBD2 (6 bases). Germline V gene sequence: CDR1 SGHRS, CDR2 YFSETQ. V dropped 4 bases and J dropped 7 bases, with 25 bases sitting between them. CDR3 size: 17 residues.

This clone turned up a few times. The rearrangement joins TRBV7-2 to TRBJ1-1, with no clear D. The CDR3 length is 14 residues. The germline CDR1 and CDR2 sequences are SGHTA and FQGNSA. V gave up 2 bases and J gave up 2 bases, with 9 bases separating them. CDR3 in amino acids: CASSLIAANTEAFF. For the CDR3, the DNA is TGTGCCAGCAGCTTAATCGCCGCAAACACTGAAGCTTTCTTT.

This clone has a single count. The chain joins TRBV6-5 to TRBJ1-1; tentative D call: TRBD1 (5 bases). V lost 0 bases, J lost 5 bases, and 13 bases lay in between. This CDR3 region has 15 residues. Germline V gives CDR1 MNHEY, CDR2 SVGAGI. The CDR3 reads CASSYSKGVGTEAFF. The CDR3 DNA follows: TGTGCCAGCAGTTACTCGAAAGGGGTCGGAACTGAAGCTTTCTTT.

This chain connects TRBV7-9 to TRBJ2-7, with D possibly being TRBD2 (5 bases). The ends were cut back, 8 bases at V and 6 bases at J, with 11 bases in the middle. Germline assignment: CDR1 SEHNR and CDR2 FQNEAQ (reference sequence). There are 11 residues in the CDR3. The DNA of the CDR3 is TGTGCCAGCTCCGGGGAGTTCGAGCAGTACTTC. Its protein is CASSGEFEQYF.

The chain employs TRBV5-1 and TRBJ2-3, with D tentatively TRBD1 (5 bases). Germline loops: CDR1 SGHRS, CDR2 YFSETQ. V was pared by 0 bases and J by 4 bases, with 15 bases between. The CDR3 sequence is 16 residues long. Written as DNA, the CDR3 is TGCGCCAGCAGCTTGGCTACGACAACAGGCGCAGATACGCAGTATTTT. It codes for CASSLATTTGADTQYF.

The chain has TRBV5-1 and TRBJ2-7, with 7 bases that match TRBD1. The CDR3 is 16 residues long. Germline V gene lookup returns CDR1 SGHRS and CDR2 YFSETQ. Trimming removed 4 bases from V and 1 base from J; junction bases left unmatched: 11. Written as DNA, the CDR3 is TGCGCCAGCAGCATTGAACAGGGGAGTAGTTCCTACGAGCAGTACTTC. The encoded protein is CASSIEQGSSSYEQYF.

This CDR3 is CASSLGQENSPLHF. CDR3 in DNA: TGCGCCAGCAGCTTGGGACAGGAGAATTCACCCCTCCACTTT. The chain has TRBV5-1 and TRBJ1-6; D is possibly TRBD1 (6 bases). The CDR3 runs 14 residues. V was clipped by 0 bases and J by 7 bases, with 8 bases between them. Germline CDR1 is SGHRS and CDR2 is YFSETQ.

CDR3: CASSRGLADTQYF. CDR3 nucleotide sequence: TGTGCCAGCAGCCGTGGACTAGCAGATACGCAGTATTTT. V usage is TRBV7-7 and J usage is TRBJ2-3, with TRBD2 matching over 7 bases. Germline V gene lookup returns CDR1 SSHAT and CDR2 FNYEAQ (reference sequence). The CDR3 is made up of 13 amino acids. J lost 4 bases, V lost 5 bases, and 3 bases had no gene match.

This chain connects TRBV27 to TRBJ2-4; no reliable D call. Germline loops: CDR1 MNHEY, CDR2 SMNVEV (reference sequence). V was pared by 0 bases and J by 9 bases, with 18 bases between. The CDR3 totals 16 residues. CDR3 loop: CASSLSASSGWFIQYF. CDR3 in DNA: TGTGCCAGCAGTTTATCGGCGTCTAGTGGTTGGTTCATTCAGTACTTC.

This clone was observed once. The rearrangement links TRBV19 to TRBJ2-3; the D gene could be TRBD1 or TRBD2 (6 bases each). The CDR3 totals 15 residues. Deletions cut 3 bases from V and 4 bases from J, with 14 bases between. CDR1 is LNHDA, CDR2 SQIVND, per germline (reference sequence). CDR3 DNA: TGTGCCAGTAGTATTGGGTTGGGGGGCGCAGATACGCAGTATTTT. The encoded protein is CASSIGLGGADTQYF.

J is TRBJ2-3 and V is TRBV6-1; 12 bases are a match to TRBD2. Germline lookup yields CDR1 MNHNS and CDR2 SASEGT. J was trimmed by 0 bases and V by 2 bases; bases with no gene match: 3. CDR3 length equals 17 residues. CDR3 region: CASSESLAGGSTDTQYF. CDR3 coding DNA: TGTGCCAGCAGTGAAAGCCTAGCGGGAGGGAGCACAGATACGCAGTATTTT.

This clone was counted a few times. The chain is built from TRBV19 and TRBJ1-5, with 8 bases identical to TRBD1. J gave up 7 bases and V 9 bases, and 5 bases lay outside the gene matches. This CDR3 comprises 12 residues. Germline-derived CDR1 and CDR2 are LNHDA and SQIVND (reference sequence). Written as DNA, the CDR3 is TGTGCCAGCGGACAGGGTCGACAGCCCCAGCATTTT. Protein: CASGQGRQPQHF.

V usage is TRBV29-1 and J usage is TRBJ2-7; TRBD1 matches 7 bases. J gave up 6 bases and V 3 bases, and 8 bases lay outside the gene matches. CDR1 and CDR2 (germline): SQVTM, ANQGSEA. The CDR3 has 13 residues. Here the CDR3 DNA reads TGCAGCGTTGATAAGGGGGCCTCTCGCGAGCAGTACTTC. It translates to CSVDKGASREQYF.

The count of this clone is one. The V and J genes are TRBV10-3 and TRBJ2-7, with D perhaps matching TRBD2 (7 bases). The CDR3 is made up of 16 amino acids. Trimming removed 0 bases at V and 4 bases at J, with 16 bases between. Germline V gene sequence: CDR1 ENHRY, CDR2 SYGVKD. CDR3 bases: TGTGCCATCAGTGAGTCGAGTCAGCGGGGACAATACGAGCAGTACTTC. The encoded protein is CAISESSQRGQYEQYF.